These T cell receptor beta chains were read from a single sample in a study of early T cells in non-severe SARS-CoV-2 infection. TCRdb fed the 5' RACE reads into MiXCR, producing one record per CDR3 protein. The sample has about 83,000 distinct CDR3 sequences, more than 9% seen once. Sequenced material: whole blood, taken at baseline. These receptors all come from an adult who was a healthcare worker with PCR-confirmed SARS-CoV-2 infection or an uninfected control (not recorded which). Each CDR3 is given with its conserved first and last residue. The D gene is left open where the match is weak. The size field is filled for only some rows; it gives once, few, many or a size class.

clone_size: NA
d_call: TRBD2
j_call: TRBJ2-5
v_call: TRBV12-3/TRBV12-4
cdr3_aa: CASSFNSGGAETQYF
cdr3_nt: TGTGCCAGCAGTTTCAATAGCGGGGGAGCGGAGACCCAGTACTTC

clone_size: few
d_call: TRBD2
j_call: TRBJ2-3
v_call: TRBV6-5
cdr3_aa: CASSEGSGKMADTQYF
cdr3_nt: TGTGCCAGCTCCGAGGGTAGCGGGAAGATGGCAGATACGCAGTATTTT

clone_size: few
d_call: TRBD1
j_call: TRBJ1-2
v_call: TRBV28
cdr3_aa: CASSLGQGAGGYTF
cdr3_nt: TGTGCCAGCAGTTTGGGACAGGGGGCAGGGGGCTACACCTTC

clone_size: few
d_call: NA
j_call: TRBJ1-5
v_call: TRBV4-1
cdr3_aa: CASSQEEGTTHQPQHF
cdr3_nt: TGCGCCAGCAGCCAAGAGGAGGGGACCACACATCAGCCCCAGCATTTT

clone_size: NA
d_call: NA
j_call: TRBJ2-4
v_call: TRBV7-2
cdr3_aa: CASNLPGSGNIQYF
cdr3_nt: TGTGCCAGCAACCTTCCGGGGAGTGGGAACATTCAGTACTTC

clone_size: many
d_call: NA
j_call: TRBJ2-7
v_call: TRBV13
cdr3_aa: CASSLGPASYLGLVSYEQYF
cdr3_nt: TGTGCCAGCAGCTTAGGCCCGGCATCGTACTTGGGACTGGTCTCCTACGAGCAGTACTTC

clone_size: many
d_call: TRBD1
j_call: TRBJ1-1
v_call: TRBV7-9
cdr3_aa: CASSLGDRGAFF
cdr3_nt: TGTGCCAGCAGCTTAGGGGACAGGGGAGCTTTCTTT

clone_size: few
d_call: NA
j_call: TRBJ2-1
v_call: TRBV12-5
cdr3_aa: CASGPGYDEQFF
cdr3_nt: TGTGCTAGTGGCCCCGGTTACGATGAGCAGTTCTTC

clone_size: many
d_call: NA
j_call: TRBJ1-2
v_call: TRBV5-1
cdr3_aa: CASSYGTQRDGYTF
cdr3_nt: TGCGCCAGCAGCTACGGGACACAGCGGGATGGCTACACCTTC

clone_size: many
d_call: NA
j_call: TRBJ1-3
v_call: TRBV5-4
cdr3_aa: CASSLGGSGNTIYF
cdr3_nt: TGTGCCAGCAGCTTGGGGGGATCTGGAAACACCATATATTTT

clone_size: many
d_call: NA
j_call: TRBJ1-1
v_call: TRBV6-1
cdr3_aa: CASTPFTEAFF
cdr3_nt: TGTGCCAGCACCCCATTTACTGAAGCTTTCTTT

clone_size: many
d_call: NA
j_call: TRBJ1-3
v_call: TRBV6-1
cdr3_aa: CASSDRTPGNTIYF
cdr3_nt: TGTGCCAGCAGTGATAGGACTCCTGGAAACACCATATATTTT

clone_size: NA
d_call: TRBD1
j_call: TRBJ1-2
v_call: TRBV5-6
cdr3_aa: CASSRGQPGGYTF
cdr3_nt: TGTGCCAGCAGCCGGGGACAGCCGGGCGGCTACACCTTC

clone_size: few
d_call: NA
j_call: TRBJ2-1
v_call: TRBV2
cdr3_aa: CASIIETSGYNEQFF
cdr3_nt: TGTGCCAGCATTATCGAGACTAGTGGGTACAATGAGCAGTTCTTC

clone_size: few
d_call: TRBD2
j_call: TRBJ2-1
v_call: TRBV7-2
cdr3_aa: CASSGSGSSYNEQFF
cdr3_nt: TGTGCCAGCAGCGGTAGCGGGAGCTCCTACAATGAGCAGTTCTTC

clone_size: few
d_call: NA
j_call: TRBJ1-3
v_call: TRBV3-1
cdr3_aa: CASSQDPWTSTGNTIYF
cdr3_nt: TGTGCCAGCAGCCAAGACCCCTGGACATCGACTGGAAACACCATATATTTT

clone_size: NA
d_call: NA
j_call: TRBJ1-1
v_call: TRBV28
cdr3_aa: CASSLRDSTEAFF
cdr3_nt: TGTGCCAGCAGTTTAAGAGACAGCACTGAAGCTTTCTTT

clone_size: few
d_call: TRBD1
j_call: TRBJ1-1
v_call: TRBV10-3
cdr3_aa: CAIRPDRDKKAFF
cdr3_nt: TGTGCCATCAGGCCGGACAGGGATAAGAAAGCTTTCTTT

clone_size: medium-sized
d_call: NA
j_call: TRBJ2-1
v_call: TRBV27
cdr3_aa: CASSTQGGSYNEQFF
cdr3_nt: TGTGCCAGCAGTACCCAGGGCGGCTCCTACAATGAGCAGTTCTTC

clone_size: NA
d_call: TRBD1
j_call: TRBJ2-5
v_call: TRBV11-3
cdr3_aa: CTSSTGQGETQYF
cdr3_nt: TGTACCAGCAGCACCGGACAGGGAGAGACCCAGTACTTC

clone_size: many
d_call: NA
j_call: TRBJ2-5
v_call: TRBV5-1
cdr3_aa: CASSSGDIQETQYF
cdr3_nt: TGCGCCAGCAGCTCGGGGGACATCCAAGAGACCCAGTACTTC

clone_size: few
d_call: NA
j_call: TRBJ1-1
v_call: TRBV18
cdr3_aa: CASSPDRNPSTEAFF
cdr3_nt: TGTGCCAGCTCACCTGACAGAAACCCGAGCACTGAAGCTTTCTTT

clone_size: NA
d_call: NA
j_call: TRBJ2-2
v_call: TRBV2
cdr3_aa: CASSEGAHPNTGELFF
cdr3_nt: TGTGCCAGCAGTGAAGGGGCGCACCCGAACACCGGGGAGCTGTTTTTT

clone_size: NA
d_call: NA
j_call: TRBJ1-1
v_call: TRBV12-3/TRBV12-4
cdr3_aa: CASSTDRNTEAFF
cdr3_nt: TGTGCCAGCAGTACGGACAGGAACACTGAAGCTTTCTTT

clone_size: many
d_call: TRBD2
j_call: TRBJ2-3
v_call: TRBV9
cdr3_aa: CASSLMTSGDTQYF
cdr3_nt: TGTGCCAGCAGTTTGATGACTAGCGGGGATACGCAGTATTTT

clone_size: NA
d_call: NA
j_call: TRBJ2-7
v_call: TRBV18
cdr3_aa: CASSPDSPYEQYF
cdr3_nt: TGTGCCAGCTCACCGGACAGTCCCTACGAGCAGTACTTC

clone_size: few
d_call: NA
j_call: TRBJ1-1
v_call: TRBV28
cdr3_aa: CASSSFGGTEAFF
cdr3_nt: TGTGCCAGCAGTTCTTTCGGGGGGACTGAAGCTTTCTTT

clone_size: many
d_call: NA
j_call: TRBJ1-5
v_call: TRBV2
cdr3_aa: CASALGSFQPQHF
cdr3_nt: TGTGCCAGCGCCCTGGGAAGCTTTCAGCCCCAGCATTTT

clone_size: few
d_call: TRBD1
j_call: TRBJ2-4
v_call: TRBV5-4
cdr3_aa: CASSPPPGQNVDIQYF
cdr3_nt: TGTGCCAGCAGCCCCCCTCCGGGACAGAATGTTGACATTCAGTACTTC

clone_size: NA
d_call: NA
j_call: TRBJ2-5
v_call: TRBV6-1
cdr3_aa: CASSEFTEQETQYF
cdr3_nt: TGTGCCAGCAGTGAATTTACGGAACAAGAGACCCAGTACTTC

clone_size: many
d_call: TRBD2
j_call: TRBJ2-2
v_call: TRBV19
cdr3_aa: CASSIGAGIDTGELFF
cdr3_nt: TGTGCCAGTAGTATCGGAGCGGGGATCGACACCGGGGAGCTGTTTTTT

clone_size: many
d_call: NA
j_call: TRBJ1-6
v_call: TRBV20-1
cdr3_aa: CSAQGDGNSPLHF
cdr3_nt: TGCAGTGCTCAAGGGGACGGTAATTCACCCCTCCACTTT

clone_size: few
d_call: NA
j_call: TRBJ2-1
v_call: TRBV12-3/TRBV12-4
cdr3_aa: CASSLEGQWTYNEQFF
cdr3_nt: TGTGCCAGCAGTTTAGAAGGACAGTGGACCTACAATGAGCAGTTCTTC

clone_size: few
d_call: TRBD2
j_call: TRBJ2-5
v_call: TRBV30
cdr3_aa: CAWRTRGRRETQYF
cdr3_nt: TGTGCCTGGAGGACGCGGGGGAGGAGAGAGACCCAGTACTTC

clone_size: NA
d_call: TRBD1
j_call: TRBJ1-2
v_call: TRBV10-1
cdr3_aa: CARGTPTGRIYGYTF
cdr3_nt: TGCGCCAGAGGGACTCCGACAGGGAGGATCTATGGCTACACCTTC

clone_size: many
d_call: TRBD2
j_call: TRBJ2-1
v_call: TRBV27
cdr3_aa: CASSFLAGSSHEQFF
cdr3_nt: TGTGCCAGCAGTTTCCTAGCGGGATCGTCCCATGAGCAGTTCTTC

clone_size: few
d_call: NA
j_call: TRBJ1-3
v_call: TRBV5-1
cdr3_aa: CASSLWAGNTIYF
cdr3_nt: TGCGCCAGCAGCTTGTGGGCAGGGAACACCATATATTTT

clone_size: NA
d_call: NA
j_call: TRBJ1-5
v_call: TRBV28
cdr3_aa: CASSPPGRGNQPQHF
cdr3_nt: TGTGCCAGCAGTCCTCCGGGGCGAGGCAATCAGCCCCAGCATTTT

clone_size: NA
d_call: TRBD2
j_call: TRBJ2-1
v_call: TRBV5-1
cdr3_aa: CASSLGATSGGHNEQFF
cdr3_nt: TGCGCCAGCAGCTTGGGGGCCACTAGCGGGGGCCACAATGAGCAGTTCTTC

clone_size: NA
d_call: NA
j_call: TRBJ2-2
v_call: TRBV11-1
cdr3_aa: CASSLSRGPTGELFF
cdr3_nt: TGTGCCAGCAGCTTAAGCAGGGGACCCACCGGGGAGCTGTTTTTT

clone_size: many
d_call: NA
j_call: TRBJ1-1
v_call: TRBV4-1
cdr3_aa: CASRSGTEAFF
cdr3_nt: TGCGCCAGCAGGTCCGGGACTGAAGCTTTCTTT

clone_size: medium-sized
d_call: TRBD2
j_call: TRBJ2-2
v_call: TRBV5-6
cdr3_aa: CASSSTSGYTGELFF
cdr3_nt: TGTGCCAGCAGCTCGACTAGCGGTTACACCGGGGAGCTGTTTTTT

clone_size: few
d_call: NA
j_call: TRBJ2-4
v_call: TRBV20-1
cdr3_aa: CSARSIIEAENIQYF
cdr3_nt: TGCAGTGCACGATCTATCATAGAGGCGGAAAACATTCAGTACTTC

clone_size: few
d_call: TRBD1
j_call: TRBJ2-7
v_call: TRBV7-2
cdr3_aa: CASSLGTGTYEQYF
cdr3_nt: TGTGCCAGCAGCTTAGGGACAGGGACCTACGAGCAGTACTTC

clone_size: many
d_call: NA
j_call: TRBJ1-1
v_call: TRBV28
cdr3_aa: CASRGILNTEAFF
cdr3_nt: TGTGCCAGCAGGGGGATATTGAACACTGAAGCTTTCTTT

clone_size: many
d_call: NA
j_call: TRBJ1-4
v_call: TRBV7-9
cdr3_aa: CASSSAGTTTNEKLFF
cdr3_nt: TGTGCCAGCAGCTCCGCCGGGACCACAACTAATGAAAAACTGTTTTTT